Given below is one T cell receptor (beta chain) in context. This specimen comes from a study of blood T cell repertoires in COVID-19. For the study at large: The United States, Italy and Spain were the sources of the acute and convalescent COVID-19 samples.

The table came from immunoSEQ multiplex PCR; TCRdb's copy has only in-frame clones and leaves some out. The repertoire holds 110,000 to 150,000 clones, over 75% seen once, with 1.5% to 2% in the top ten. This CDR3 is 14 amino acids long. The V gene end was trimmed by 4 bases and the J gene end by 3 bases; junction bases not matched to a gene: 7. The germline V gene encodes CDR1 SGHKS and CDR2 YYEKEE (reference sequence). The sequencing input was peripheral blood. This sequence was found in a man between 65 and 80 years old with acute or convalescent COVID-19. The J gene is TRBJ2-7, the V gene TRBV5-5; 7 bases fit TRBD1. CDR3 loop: CASSPLQGIYEQYF. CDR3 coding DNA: TGTGCCAGCAGCCCCCTACAGGGGATCTACGAGCAGTACTTC.